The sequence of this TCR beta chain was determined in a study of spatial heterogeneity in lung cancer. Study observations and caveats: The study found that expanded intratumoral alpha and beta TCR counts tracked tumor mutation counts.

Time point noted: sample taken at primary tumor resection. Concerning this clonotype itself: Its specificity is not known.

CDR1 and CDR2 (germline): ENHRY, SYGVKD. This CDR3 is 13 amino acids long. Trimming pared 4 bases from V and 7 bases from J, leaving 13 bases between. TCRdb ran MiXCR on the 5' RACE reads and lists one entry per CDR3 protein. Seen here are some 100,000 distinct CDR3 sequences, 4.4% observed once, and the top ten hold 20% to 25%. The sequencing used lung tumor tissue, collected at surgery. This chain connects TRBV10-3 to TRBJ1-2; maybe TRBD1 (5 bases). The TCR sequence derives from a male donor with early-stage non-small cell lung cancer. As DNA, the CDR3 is TGTGCCATCAGTGGGGACCCTTTGGTTGGCTACACCTTC. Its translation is CAISGDPLVGYTF.